This passage covers 26 T cell receptor beta chains from one sample sequenced in a study of shared T cell receptors in the human thymus. Repertoires were generated with immunoSEQ multiplex PCR, while TCRdb's copy carries only in-frame clones and drops some. The sample has roughly 710,000 clones, over 75% seen once; the top ten hold 0.0095% to 0.011%. This sample also appeared in a second study, on human thymus T cells.

Source material: thymocytes. The receptors shown here come from a girl younger than two with a congenital heart defect.

The chain links TRBV25-1 to TRBJ2-5; a weak D match, TRBD1 (5 bases). The CDR3 covers 16 residues. CDR1 and CDR2 from the germline V gene are MGHDK and SYGVNS. The V end was cut by 4 bases, the J end by 0 bases, with 15 bases between. CDR3 region: CASSGPRQKYQETQYF. CDR3 in DNA: TGTGCCAGCAGTGGACCCAGACAGAAGTACCAAGAGACCCAGTACTTC.

V usage is TRBV7-9 and J usage is TRBJ1-1; the match to TRBD1 covers 9 bases. The trim removed 5 bases at V and 1 base at J, leaving 17 bases unmatched. The CDR3 sequence is 19 residues long. The germline V gene encodes CDR1 SEHNR and CDR2 FQNEAQ (reference sequence). CDR3 sequence: CASSPPVGQGPRANTEAFF. DNA for the CDR3: TGTGCCAGCAGCCCCCCGGTAGGACAGGGGCCGCGGGCGAACACTGAAGCTTTCTTT.

The V and J genes are TRBV30 and TRBJ2-1, with 10 bases matching TRBD1. After removal of 1 base from V and 6 bases from J, the junction contained 15 bases not matched to a gene. CDR1 and CDR2 from the germline V gene are GTSNPN and SVGIG (reference sequence). The CDR3 consists of 18 residues. The CDR3 bases are TGTGCCTGGAGTGCTAGGGGCCGGGGACAGGGGAAGCTCAATGAGCAGTTCTTC. Its translation is CAWSARGRGQGKLNEQFF.

Written as DNA, the CDR3 is TGTGCCAGCACGGTACAGGGTACCAATCAGCCCCAGCATTTT. This translates into CASTVQGTNQPQHF. The J gene is TRBJ1-5, the V gene TRBV28; a possible D gene is TRBD1 (6 bases). This CDR3 is 14 amino acids long. Germline V gene data show CDR1 as MDHEN and CDR2 as SYDVKM. Trimming cost V 7 bases and J 3 bases, with 13 bases left between them.

The CDR3 spells CASSLDRPTVQDSNQPQHF. As DNA, the CDR3 is TGTGCCAGCAGCTTAGACAGGCCCACAGTACAAGATAGCAATCAGCCCCAGCATTTT. This chain connects TRBV7-8 to TRBJ1-5; weak D call: TRBD1 (5 bases). V was cut by 1 base and J by 0 bases, with 19 bases left in between. Germline V gene sequence: CDR1 SGHVS, CDR2 FQNEAQ. This CDR3 has 19 residues.

This chain joins TRBV28 and TRBJ1-1; D is undetermined. Germline lookup yields CDR1 MDHEN and CDR2 SYDVKM. V shed 8 bases and J shed 5 bases, with 18 bases lying between them. The CDR3 length is 14 residues. CDR3 protein: CASRSYPDRTEAFF. CDR3 sequence (DNA): TGTGCCAGCCGGAGTTATCCAGACCGAACTGAAGCTTTCTTT.

This sequence joins TRBV25-1 and TRBJ2-2; the match to TRBD1 covers 12 bases. Germline loops: CDR1 MGHDK, CDR2 SYGVNS. Unmatched junction bases numbered 3, after V lost 4 bases and J lost 6 bases. The CDR3 runs to 15 residues. Here the CDR3 reads CASSAGTGGSGELFF. CDR3 nucleotides: TGTGCCAGCAGTGCCGGGACAGGGGGCTCCGGGGAGCTGTTTTTT. The full variable domain, with the rest looked up from reference TRBV25-1 and TRBJ2-2, is EADIYQTPRYLVIGTGKKITLECSQTMGHDKMYWYQQDPGMELHLIHYSYGVNSTEKGDLSSESTVSRIRTEHFPLTLESARPSHTSQYLCASSAGTGGSGELFFGEGSRLTVL.

The J gene is TRBJ2-5, the V gene TRBV11-2; 8 nucleotides line up with TRBD2. CDR1 and CDR2 (germline): SGHAT, FQNNGV. The CDR3 extends over 16 amino acids. V lost 1 base, J lost 2 bases, and 6 bases stayed unmatched. Here the CDR3 reads CASSLARSGVQETQYF. CDR3 sequence (DNA): TGTGCCAGCAGCTTAGCCCGTAGCGGGGTACAAGAGACCCAGTACTTC.

The genes are TRBV7-4 and TRBJ2-5; TRBD2 aligns across 8 bases. The CDR3 spans 13 residues. V was pared by 1 base and J by 5 bases, with 0 bases of the junction left unmatched. CDR1 SGHVT and CDR2 SQSDAQ come from the germline V gene. Here the CDR3 reads CASSLGGGETQYF. The DNA of the CDR3 is TGTGCCAGCAGCTTAGGCGGGGGGGAGACCCAGTACTTC.

The rearrangement links TRBV7-9 to TRBJ1-6; D is uncertain. V was cut by 3 bases and J by 0 bases, with 9 bases left in between. The germline V gene encodes CDR1 SEHNR and CDR2 FQNEAQ (reference sequence). The CDR3 consists of 16 residues. CDR3 region: CASSFHGGSYNSPLHF. The CDR3 DNA is TGTGCCAGCAGCTTCCATGGCGGCTCCTATAATTCACCCCTCCACTTT.

The rearrangement links TRBV28 to TRBJ2-7; D unclear. Trimming took 0 bases from V and 4 from J, leaving 25 bases between them. Looked up from germline, CDR1 is MDHEN and CDR2 is SYDVKM. This CDR3 has 19 residues. The CDR3 here is CASSLCGPGTAFSVYEQYF. CDR3 bases: TGTGCCAGCAGTTTATGCGGCCCCGGCACAGCCTTCTCAGTTTACGAGCAGTACTTC. The complete variable domain, with remaining parts taken from reference TRBV28 and TRBJ2-7, reads DVKVTQSSRYLVKRTGEKVFLECVQDMDHENMFWYRQDPGLGLRLIYFSYDVKMKEKGDIPEGYSVSREKKERFSLILESASTNQTSMYLCASSLCGPGTAFSVYEQYFGPGTRLTVT.

The CDR3 is CASRSYLGGNTEAFF. DNA of the CDR3: TGCGCCAGCAGATCCTATTTAGGGGGTAATACTGAAGCTTTCTTT. The chain recombines TRBV4-3 with TRBJ1-1; possible D gene TRBD1, 6 bases. CDR1 and CDR2 from the germline V gene are LGHNA and YSLEER. The ends were cut back, 6 bases at V and 5 bases at J, with 19 bases in the middle. The CDR3 totals 15 residues.

This chain joins TRBV7-9 and TRBJ1-2, with D perhaps matching TRBD1 (6 bases). Looked up from germline, CDR1 is SEHNR and CDR2 is FQNEAQ (reference sequence). This CDR3 comprises 16 residues. V lost 3 bases to trimming and J lost 4 bases, with 18 bases between them. The CDR3 DNA is TGTGCCAGCAGCTTGAGGCCGCTCCGGGACACCTATGGCTACACCTTC. The encoded protein is CASSLRPLRDTYGYTF.

The chain joins TRBV27 to TRBJ2-1; maybe TRBD2 (7 bases). CDR3 size: 13 residues. The germline V gene has CDR1 MNHEY and CDR2 SMNVEV (reference sequence). V was pared by 6 bases and J by 4 bases, with 10 bases between. The CDR3 nucleotides are TGTGCCAGCAGCGGGGGGCAATACAATGAGCAGTTCTTC. It translates to CASSGGQYNEQFF.

CDR3 DNA sequence: TGTGCCAGCAGTCACAGAGAGCACACTGAAGCTTTCTTT. It specifies CASSHREHTEAFF. The chain employs TRBV2 and TRBJ1-1, with D unresolved. There are 13 residues in the CDR3. V was clipped by 5 bases and J by 3 bases, with 10 bases between them. From germline, CDR1 is SNHLY and CDR2 FYNNEI. Combining the CDR3 with reference TRBV2 and TRBJ1-1 gives the whole variable domain EPEVTQTPSHQVTQMGQEVILRCVPISNHLYFYWYRQILGQKVEFLVSFYNNEISEKSEIFDDQFSVERPDGSNFTLKIRSTKLEDSAMYFCASSHREHTEAFFGQGTRLTVV.

The rearrangement links TRBV2 to TRBJ2-7, with a possible D match to TRBD1 (6 bases). Trimming took off 8 bases at V and 1 base at J, with 15 bases between the two ends. Looked up from germline, CDR1 is SNHLY and CDR2 is FYNNEI. The CDR3 is 14 amino acids. CDR3 protein: CASSPGHRSYEQYF. The CDR3 DNA is TGTGCCAGCTCGCCGGGACACCGATCCTACGAGCAGTACTTC.

This sequence joins TRBV5-1 and TRBJ1-6; 12 nucleotides match TRBD1. With 3 bases clipped from V and 5 bases from J, the junction kept 15 bases outside the gene matches. Germline-derived CDR1 and CDR2 are SGHRS and YFSETQ. The CDR3 covers 20 residues. CDR3 region: CASSSEGGQGAKPHNSPLHF. The CDR3, as DNA: TGCGCCAGCAGCTCCGAAGGGGGACAGGGGGCAAAGCCCCATAATTCACCCCTCCACTTT.

The V gene is TRBV4-3, the J gene TRBJ2-5; TRBD1 might be the D (5 bases). Trimming pared 0 bases from V and 5 bases from J, leaving 13 bases between. The V gene's germline CDR1 is LGHNA and CDR2 YSLEER. The CDR3 has 15 amino acids. The CDR3 region has the DNA TGCGCCAGCAGCCAAGATTCACAGGATGTTGAGACCCAGTACTTC. This codes for CASSQDSQDVETQYF.

The genes are TRBV29-1 and TRBJ1-1, with D possibly being TRBD1 (5 bases). Germline CDR1 reads SQVTM; CDR2 reads ANQGSEA. Between the trimmed V and J ends, which lost 4 bases and 5 bases, there was a span of 14 bases. This CDR3 has 13 amino acids. CDR3 region: CSVGGTPRTEAFF. DNA of the CDR3: TGCAGCGTTGGCGGGACGCCCAGGACTGAAGCTTTCTTT.

The rearrangement links TRBV20-1 to TRBJ1-1; D is unresolved. CDR1 and CDR2 (germline): DFQATT, SNEGSKA (reference sequence). CDR3 length: 11 amino acids. The V gene lost 6 bases and the J gene lost 6 bases, with 11 bases spanning the gap. The DNA of the CDR3 is TGCAGTGCCCCTTTTTGGCCTGAAGCTTTCTTT. Residues: CSAPFWPEAFF.

V is TRBV5-6 and J is TRBJ1-3; tentatively, D is TRBD1 (6 bases). Trimming left V 0 bases short and J 0 bases short, with 13 bases between. The CDR3 sequence is 17 residues long. CDR1 is SGHDT and CDR2 is YYEEEE in the germline V gene. CDR3 sequence (DNA): TGTGCCAGCAGCTTGGCCGGACAGCCGAGCTCTGGAAACACCATATATTTT. Protein: CASSLAGQPSSGNTIYF.

This chain uses TRBV5-1 with TRBJ1-1, with a weak D call TRBD1 (5 bases). CDR3 size: 15 residues. Trimming left V 0 bases short and J 4 bases short, with 13 bases between. In germline, CDR1 is SGHRS, CDR2 YFSETQ. CDR3 coding DNA: TGCGCCAGCAGCTTGGTGGCGGGGACGGGCACTGAAGCTTTCTTT. This sequence encodes CASSLVAGTGTEAFF.

V usage is TRBV29-1 and J usage is TRBJ1-2; TRBD1 agrees at 8 bases. The CDR3 is 15 residues long. Germline CDR1 and CDR2: SQVTM and ANQGSEA. The ends lost 1 base at V and 0 bases at J; junction bases unmatched: 4. The CDR3 region is CSVEGGTGPNYGYTF. CDR3 in DNA: TGCAGCGTTGAAGGTGGGACAGGACCTAACTATGGCTACACCTTC.

The chain carries TRBV9 and TRBJ2-2; 10 positions match TRBD2. This CDR3 has 17 amino acids. Per germline, CDR1 SGDLS and CDR2 YYNGEE. Trimming took 1 base from V and 4 from J; bases not matched to a gene: 7. The CDR3 DNA reads TGTGCCAGCAGCGTAAACCGCCGGACTAGCGGCACCGGGGAGCTGTTTTTT. This translates into CASSVNRRTSGTGELFF.

As regards this clone: The same CDR3 also results from other DNA sequences found in this sample. The rearrangement uses TRBV20-1 and TRBJ1-2; no clear D. Germline V CDR1 and CDR2: DFQATT, SNEGSKA (reference sequence). Trimming stripped 0 bases from V and 5 bases from J, with 4 bases between. The CDR3 is made up of 11 amino acids. The CDR3 sequence: CSARDGYGYTF. As DNA, the CDR3 is TGCAGTGCTAGAGACGGGTATGGCTACACCTTC.

The J gene is TRBJ1-1, the V gene TRBV2; perhaps TRBD1 as D (6 bases). V lost 4 bases, J lost 3 bases, and 18 bases lay in between. The CDR3 extends over 16 amino acids. Germline lookup yields CDR1 SNHLY and CDR2 FYNNEI. DNA of the CDR3: TGTGCCAGCAGTGCGGGCAGGGGAAGGGGTGACACTGAAGCTTTCTTT. Translation gives CASSAGRGRGDTEAFF.